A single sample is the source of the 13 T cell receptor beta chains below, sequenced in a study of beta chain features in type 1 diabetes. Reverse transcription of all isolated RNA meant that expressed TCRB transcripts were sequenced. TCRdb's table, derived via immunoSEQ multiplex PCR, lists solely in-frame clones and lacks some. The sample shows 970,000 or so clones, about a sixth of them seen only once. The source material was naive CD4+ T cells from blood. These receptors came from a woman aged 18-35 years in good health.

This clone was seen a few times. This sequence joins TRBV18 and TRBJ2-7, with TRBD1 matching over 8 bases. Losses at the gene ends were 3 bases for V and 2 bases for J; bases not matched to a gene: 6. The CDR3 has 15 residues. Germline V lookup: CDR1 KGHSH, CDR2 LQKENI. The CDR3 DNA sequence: TGTGCCAGCTCACCTGGGACAGGAGGAACCTACGAGCAGTACTTC. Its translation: CASSPGTGGTYEQYF. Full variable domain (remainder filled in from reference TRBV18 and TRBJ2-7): NAGVMQNPRHLVRRRGQEARLRCSPMKGHSHVYWYRQLPEEGLKFMVYLQKENIIDESGMPKERFSAEFPKEGPSILRIQQVVRGDSAAYFCASSPGTGGTYEQYFGPGTRLTVT.

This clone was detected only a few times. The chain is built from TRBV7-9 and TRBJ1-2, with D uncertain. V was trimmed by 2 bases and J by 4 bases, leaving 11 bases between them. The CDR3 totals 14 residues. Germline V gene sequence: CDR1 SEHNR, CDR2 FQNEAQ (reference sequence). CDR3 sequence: CASSLSRDGYGYTF. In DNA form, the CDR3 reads TGTGCCAGCAGCTTATCACGGGATGGCTATGGCTACACCTTC.

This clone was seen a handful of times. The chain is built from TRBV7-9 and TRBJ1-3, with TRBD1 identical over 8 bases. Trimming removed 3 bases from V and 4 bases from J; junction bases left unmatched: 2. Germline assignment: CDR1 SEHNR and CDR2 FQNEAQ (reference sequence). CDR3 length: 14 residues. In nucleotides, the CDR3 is TGTGCCAGCAGCTTGGGGACAGGAGGAAACACCATATATTTT. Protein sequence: CASSLGTGGNTIYF.

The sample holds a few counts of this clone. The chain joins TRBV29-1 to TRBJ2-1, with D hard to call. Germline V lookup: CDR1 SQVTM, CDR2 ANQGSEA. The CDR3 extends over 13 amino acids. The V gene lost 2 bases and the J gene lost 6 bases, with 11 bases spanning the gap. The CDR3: CSVEPAQSNEQFF. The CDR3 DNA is TGCAGCGTTGAACCGGCCCAATCCAATGAGCAGTTCTTC.

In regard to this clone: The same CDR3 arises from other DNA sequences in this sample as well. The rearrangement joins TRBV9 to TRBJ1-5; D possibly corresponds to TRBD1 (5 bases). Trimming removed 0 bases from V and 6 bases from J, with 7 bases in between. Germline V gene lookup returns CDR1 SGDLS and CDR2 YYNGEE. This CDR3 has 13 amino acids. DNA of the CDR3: TGTGCCAGCAGCGTAGGACAGTCTCAGCCCCAGCATTTT. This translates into CASSVGQSQPQHF.

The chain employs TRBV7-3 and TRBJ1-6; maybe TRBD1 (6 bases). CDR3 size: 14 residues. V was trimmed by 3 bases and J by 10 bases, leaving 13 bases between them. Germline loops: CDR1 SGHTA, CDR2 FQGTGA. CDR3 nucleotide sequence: TGTGCCAGCAGCTTGCAGGGGAGGCTGTCACCCCTCCACTTT. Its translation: CASSLQGRLSPLHF.

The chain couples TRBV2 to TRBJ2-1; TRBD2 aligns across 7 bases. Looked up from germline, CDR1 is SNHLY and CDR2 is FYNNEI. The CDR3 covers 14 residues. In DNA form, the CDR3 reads TGTGGAACAGCACGGGGGGTTGACCACAATGAGCAGTTCTTC. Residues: CGTARGVDHNEQFF.

CDR3 bases: TGTGCCAGCAGTTCTCGGAGGGGGATCAGGAAACAGTACTTC. It translates to CASSSRRGIRKQYF. This chain connects TRBV28 to TRBJ2-7; D may be TRBD1 or TRBD2 (6 bases each). The germline CDR1 and CDR2 sequences are MDHEN and SYDVKM. This CDR3 is 14 amino acids long. Between the trimmed V and J ends, which lost 4 bases and 10 bases, there was a span of 20 bases.

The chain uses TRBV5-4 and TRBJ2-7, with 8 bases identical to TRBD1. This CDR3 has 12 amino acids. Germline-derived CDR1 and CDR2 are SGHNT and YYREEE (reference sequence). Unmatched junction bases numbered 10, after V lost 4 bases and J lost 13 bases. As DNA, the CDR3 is TGTGCCAGCAGCAGAGGACAGGGTGGGGGATACTTC. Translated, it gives CASSRGQGGGYF.

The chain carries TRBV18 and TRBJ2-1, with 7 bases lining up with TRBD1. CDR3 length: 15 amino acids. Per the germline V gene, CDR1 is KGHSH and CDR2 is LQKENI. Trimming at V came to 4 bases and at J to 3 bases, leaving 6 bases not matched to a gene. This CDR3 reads CASSLQGLSYNEQFF. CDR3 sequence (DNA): TGTGCCAGCTCACTACAGGGGCTGAGCTACAATGAGCAGTTCTTC.

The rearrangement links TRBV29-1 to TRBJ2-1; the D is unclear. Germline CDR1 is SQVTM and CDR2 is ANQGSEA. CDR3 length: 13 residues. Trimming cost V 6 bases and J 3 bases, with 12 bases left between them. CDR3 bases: TGCAGCGTCCCCAATCCCAACTACAATGAGCAGTTCTTC. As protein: CSVPNPNYNEQFF.

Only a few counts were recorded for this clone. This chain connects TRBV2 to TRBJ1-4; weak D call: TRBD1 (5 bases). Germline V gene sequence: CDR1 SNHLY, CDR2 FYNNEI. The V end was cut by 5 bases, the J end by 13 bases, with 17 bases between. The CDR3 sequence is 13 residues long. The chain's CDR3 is CASSLQTGTSLFF. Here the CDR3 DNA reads TGTGCCAGCAGTTTACAGACCGGGACTTCACTGTTTTTT.

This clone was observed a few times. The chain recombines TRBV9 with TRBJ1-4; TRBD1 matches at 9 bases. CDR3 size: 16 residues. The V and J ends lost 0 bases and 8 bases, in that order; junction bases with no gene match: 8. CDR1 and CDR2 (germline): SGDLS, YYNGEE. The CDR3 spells CASSVGQTGGVEKLFF. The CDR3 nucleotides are TGTGCCAGCAGCGTAGGGCAGACAGGGGGAGTCGAAAAACTGTTTTTT.